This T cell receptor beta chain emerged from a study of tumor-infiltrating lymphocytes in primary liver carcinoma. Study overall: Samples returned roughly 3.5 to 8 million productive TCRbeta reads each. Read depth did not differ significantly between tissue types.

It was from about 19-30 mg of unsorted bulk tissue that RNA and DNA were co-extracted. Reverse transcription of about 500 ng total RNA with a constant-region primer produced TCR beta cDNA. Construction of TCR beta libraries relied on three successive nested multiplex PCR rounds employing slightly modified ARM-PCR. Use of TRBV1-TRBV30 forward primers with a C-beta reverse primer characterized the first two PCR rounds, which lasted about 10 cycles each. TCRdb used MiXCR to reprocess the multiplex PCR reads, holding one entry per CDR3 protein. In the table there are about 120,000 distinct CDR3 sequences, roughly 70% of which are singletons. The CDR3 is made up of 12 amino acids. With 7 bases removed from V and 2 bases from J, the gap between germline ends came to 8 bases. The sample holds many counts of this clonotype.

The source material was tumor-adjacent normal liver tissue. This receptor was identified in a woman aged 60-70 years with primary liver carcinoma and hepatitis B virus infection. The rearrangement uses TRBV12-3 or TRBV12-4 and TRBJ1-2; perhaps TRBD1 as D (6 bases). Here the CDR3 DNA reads TGTGCCAGCATTACAGGGAACTATGGCTACACCTTC. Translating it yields CASITGNYGYTF.